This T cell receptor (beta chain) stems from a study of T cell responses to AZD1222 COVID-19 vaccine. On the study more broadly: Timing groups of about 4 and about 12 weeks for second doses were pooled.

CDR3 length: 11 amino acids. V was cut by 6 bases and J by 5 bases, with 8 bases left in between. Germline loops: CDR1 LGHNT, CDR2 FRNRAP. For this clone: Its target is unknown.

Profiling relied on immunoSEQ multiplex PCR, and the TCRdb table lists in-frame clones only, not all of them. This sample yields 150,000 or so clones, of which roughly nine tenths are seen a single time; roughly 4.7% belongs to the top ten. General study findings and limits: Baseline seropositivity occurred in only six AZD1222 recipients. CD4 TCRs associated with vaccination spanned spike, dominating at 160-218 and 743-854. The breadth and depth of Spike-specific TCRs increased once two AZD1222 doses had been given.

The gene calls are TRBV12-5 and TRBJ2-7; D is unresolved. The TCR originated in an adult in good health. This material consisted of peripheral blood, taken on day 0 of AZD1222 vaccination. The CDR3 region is CASGRHHEQYF. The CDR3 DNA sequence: TGTGCTAGTGGACGCCATCACGAGCAGTACTTC.